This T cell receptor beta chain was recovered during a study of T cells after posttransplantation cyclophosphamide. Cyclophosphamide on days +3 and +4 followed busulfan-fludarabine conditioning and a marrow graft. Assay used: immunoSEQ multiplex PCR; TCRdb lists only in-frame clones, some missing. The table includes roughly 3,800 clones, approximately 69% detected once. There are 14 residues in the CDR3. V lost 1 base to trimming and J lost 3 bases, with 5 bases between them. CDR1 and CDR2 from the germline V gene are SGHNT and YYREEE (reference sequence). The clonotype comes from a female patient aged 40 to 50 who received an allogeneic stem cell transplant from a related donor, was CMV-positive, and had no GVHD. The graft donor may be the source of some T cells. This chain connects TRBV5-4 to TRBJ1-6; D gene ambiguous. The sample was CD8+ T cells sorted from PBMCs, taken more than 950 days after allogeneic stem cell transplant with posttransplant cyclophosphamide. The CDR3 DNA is TGTGCCAGCAGCTTGCCCGGCTATAATTCACCCCTCCACTTT. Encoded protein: CASSLPGYNSPLHF.